Listed below are T cell receptor beta chains from one sample, sequenced in a study of cytomegalovirus exposure and HLA in healthy donors. Generated by immunoSEQ multiplex PCR, the TCRdb table keeps only in-frame clones and is missing some. Among roughly 150,000 clones listed, 82% were seen once. The sequenced sample was PBMCs. These receptors came from a male donor in good health and CMV-seronegative. CDR3s include the opening cysteine and the closing phenylalanine or tryptophan. D genes are given only for firm matches. Not all rows give a size; the values are once, few, many and, for expanded clones, a class.

TRBV27	TRBD2	TRBJ2-1	17	-	TGTGCCAGCAGTTTATCCGCTAGCGGCAGCTCCTACAATGAGCAGTTCTTC	CASSLSASGSSYNEQFF
TRBV7-9	TRBD1	TRBJ1-5	14	-	TGTGCCAGCAGCCGGACAGGGGTCGACCAGCCCCAGCATTTT	CASSRTGVDQPQHF
TRBV10-3	TRBD1	TRBJ1-1	17	-	TGTGCCATCAGGTCGTTACCGGGACAGGGGGCGTTAACTGAAGCTTTCTTT	CAIRSLPGQGALTEAFF
TRBV6-5	-	TRBJ2-7	13	-	TGTGCCAGCAGTAGGACAGACTCCTACGAGCAGTACTTC	CASSRTDSYEQYF
TRBV9	-	TRBJ2-7	13	once	TGTGCCAGCAGCGTAGCGGAGTCCTACGAGCAGTACTTC	CASSVAESYEQYF
TRBV28	-	TRBJ1-5	16	-	TGTGCCAGCAGTTTGGAGCCGACAATCGGGGATCAGCCCCAGCATTTT	CASSLEPTIGDQPQHF
TRBV6-4	-	TRBJ2-1	15	-	TGTGCCAGCAGTGTCGACCCTAGTGGATACAATGAGCAGTTCTTC	CASSVDPSGYNEQFF
TRBV29-1	-	TRBJ1-2	16	-	TGCAGCGTTGGGGCCGGTGGGGCCGACCGAGGAGTGGGCTACACCTTC	CSVGAGGADRGVGYTF
TRBV4-3	-	TRBJ1-2	14	once	TGCGCCAGCAGCCAAGATGGAGTCGACTATGGCTACACCTTC	CASSQDGVDYGYTF
TRBV18	TRBD1	TRBJ2-3	15	-	TGTGCCAGCTCACCACACAGGGGGCTGAGGGATACGCAGTATTTT	CASSPHRGLRDTQYF
TRBV6-1	-	TRBJ2-2	15	-	TGTGCCAGCAGTTCTGGAGAGGAAAACACCGGGGAGCTGTTTTTT	CASSSGEENTGELFF
TRBV6-5	-	TRBJ2-1	15	-	TGTGCCAGCAGTATGGGAACTAGCAGTCACAATGAGCAGTTCTTC	CASSMGTSSHNEQFF
TRBV11-2	-	TRBJ2-3	15	-	TGTGCCAGCAGCCGTAGTACCACTGCCACAGATACGCAGTATTTT	CASSRSTTATDTQYF
TRBV11-2	-	TRBJ2-5	16	-	TGTGCCAGCAGCTTAGTTCCTGCAGGGTTGGACGAGACCCAGTACTTC	CASSLVPAGLDETQYF
TRBV6-6	-	TRBJ1-5	13	-	TGTGCCAGCAGTACAGGGCTCGTGCAGCCCCAGCATTTT	CASSTGLVQPQHF
TRBV9	TRBD2	TRBJ2-1	14	-	TGTGCCAGCAGCGTAGTCGGGAGGAAGAATGAGCAGTTCTTC	CASSVVGRKNEQFF
TRBV7-9	TRBD1	TRBJ2-7	15	-	TGTGCCAGCAGCTTAAATGGACAGGGGGCGGTTGAGCAGTACTTC	CASSLNGQGAVEQYF
TRBV12-5	-	TRBJ2-5	16	once	TGTGCTAGTGGTTTGGAAGGACAGTATGAGCAAGAGACCCAGTACTTC	CASGLEGQYEQETQYF
TRBV30	TRBD1	TRBJ2-1	14	-	TGTGCCTGGAGTGCCAGACAGGGAAGCAATGAGCAGTTCTTC	CAWSARQGSNEQFF
TRBV6-5	-	TRBJ2-5	13	-	TGTGCCGCCTCCGGGGTCCCCTCAGAGACCCAGTACTTC	CAASGVPSETQYF
TRBV2	TRBD1	TRBJ2-7	13	-	TGTGCCAGTGATCCGGGACAGGGGCCCGAGCAGTACTTC	CASDPGQGPEQYF
TRBV19	TRBD2	TRBJ2-1	16	few	TGTGCCAGTATCAAAACACTGGCGGGAGGGAACAATGAGCAGTTCTTC	CASIKTLAGGNNEQFF
TRBV7-2	-	TRBJ1-5	16	-	TGTGCCAGCAGCCAAGTACCCCAGGGGCGCAATCAGCCCCAGCATTTT	CASSQVPQGRNQPQHF
TRBV30	-	TRBJ1-5	13	-	TGTGCCTGGAGTGGACAGGACAATCAGCCCCAGCATTTT	CAWSGQDNQPQHF
TRBV30	-	TRBJ2-7	14	once	TGTGCCTGCACGCGGGAAACAAGCTCCTACGAGCAGTACTTC	CACTRETSSYEQYF
TRBV7-3	TRBD2	TRBJ2-7	14	-	TGTGCCAGCAGCTCGGGACTAGCGGAATACGAGCAGTACTTC	CASSSGLAEYEQYF
TRBV19	-	TRBJ2-7	15	-	TGTGCCAGTAGTATAGTTGGGGAGAGCTCCTACGAGCAGTACTTC	CASSIVGESSYEQYF
TRBV29-1	TRBD1	TRBJ2-1	10	-	TGCAGCGCCAGGGGGAATGAGCAGTTCTTC	CSARGNEQFF
TRBV7-2	-	TRBJ2-2	14	-	TGTGCCAGCAGCTTAAGAGTCGGCACCGGGGAGCTGTTTTTT	CASSLRVGTGELFF
TRBV11-2	-	TRBJ2-2	11	-	TGTGCCAGCAGTCTCGTCGGGGAGCTGTTTTTT	CASSLVGELFF
TRBV29-1	-	TRBJ1-3	14	few	TGCAGCGTTGAAGCCCCGGGGGGATTAAACACCATATATTTT	CSVEAPGGLNTIYF
TRBV28	-	TRBJ2-5	14	-	TGTGCCAGCAGTAGCTCGGGGGGCGAGGAGACCCAGTACTTC	CASSSSGGEETQYF
TRBV6-5	-	TRBJ2-7	14	few	TGTGCCAGCAGTGCCGGACAGTTTCCCTACGAGCAGTACTTC	CASSAGQFPYEQYF
TRBV5-4	TRBD1	TRBJ1-2	15	-	TGTGCCAGCAGCCTCCCCGGAGGGGGCACCTATGGCTACACCTTC	CASSLPGGGTYGYTF
TRBV9	-	TRBJ1-1	13	-	TGTGCCAGCAACCAGGGACTAGACGCTGAAGCTTTCTTT	CASNQGLDAEAFF
TRBV4-3	-	TRBJ1-3	14	-	TGCGCCAGCAGCGCCGGGGGGTCTGGAAACACCATATATTTT	CASSAGGSGNTIYF
TRBV10-3	-	TRBJ1-5	17	-	TGTGCCATCAGTGCAGGATCAGGGGAAGGGGACAATCAGCCCCAGCATTTT	CAISAGSGEGDNQPQHF
TRBV7-2	TRBD1	TRBJ2-5	14	-	TGTGCCAGCAGCTGGGGACAGGTTTTGGAGACCCAGTACTTC	CASSWGQVLETQYF
TRBV19	-	TRBJ1-5	15	-	TGTGCCAGTAGTATAGATCGGGCAGGAGGGCAGCCCCAGCATTTT	CASSIDRAGGQPQHF
TRBV28	-	TRBJ1-6	14	once	TGTGCCAGCAGTCTAGGGACTTCAGATTCACCCCTCCACTTT	CASSLGTSDSPLHF
TRBV28	TRBD2	TRBJ2-1	16	once	TGTGCCAGCAGCCTGACTAGCGGGAGAGCCTACAATGAGCAGTTCTTC	CASSLTSGRAYNEQFF
TRBV29-1	-	TRBJ1-6	13	once	TGCAGCGTTCAAATAGGGGCTGCCGGTATCCTCCACTTT	CSVQIGAAGILHF
TRBV7-2	-	TRBJ1-1	13	-	TGTGCCAGCAGAAGGGACAAGAACACTGAAGCTTTCTTT	CASRRDKNTEAFF
TRBV12-5	-	TRBJ1-1	13	-	TGTGCTAGTGGGGAGGACAGGAACACTGAAGCTTTCTTT	CASGEDRNTEAFF
TRBV7-2	TRBD1	TRBJ2-5	14	few	TGTGCCAGCAGCCAGGGGACAGAACAAGAGACCCAGTACTTC	CASSQGTEQETQYF
TRBV4-2	-	TRBJ2-5	16	-	TGTGCCAGCAGCCAAGATGGAGACAGGTTCCAAGAGACCCAGTACTTC	CASSQDGDRFQETQYF
TRBV6-5	-	TRBJ2-7	13	-	TGTGCCAGCACCTGGTCCGGGAGCCGCGAGCAGTACTTC	CASTWSGSREQYF
TRBV5-1	-	TRBJ2-5	16	-	TGCGCCAGCAGCTTGGGGGGCAGGGATTGGCAAGAGACCCAGTACTTC	CASSLGGRDWQETQYF
TRBV5-4	TRBD2	TRBJ2-7	14	-	TGTGCCAGCAGCTCGGGACTAGCTTTTGGGGAGCAGTACTTC	CASSSGLAFGEQYF
TRBV7-9	-	TRBJ2-7	15	-	TGTGCCAGCAGCTTATCCAGCGGATTCCGGCAGGAGCAGTACTTC	CASSLSSGFRQEQYF
TRBV7-9	TRBD2	TRBJ2-7	15	-	TGTGCCAGCAGCTTAGTTAGTAGCGGGGGTTACGAGCAGTACTTC	CASSLVSSGGYEQYF
TRBV4-3	TRBD2	TRBJ2-1	16	once	TGCGCCAGCAGCCAAGATCGGGAGGGCCGATACAATGAGCAGTTCTTC	CASSQDREGRYNEQFF
TRBV10-1	TRBD2	TRBJ2-2	18	-	TGCGCCAGCAGTGAGTCGACGCAAAGCGGGAGGGCCACCGGGGAGCTGTTTTTT	CASSESTQSGRATGELFF
TRBV30	-	TRBJ2-2	12	once	TGTGCCTGGAGTCGTGGAGGGGGGGAGCTGTTTTTT	CAWSRGGGELFF
TRBV7-8	-	TRBJ2-7	16	once	TGCGCCAGCAGCTTGACGGGGAATGGCGGGACCTACGAGCAGTACTTC	CASSLTGNGGTYEQYF